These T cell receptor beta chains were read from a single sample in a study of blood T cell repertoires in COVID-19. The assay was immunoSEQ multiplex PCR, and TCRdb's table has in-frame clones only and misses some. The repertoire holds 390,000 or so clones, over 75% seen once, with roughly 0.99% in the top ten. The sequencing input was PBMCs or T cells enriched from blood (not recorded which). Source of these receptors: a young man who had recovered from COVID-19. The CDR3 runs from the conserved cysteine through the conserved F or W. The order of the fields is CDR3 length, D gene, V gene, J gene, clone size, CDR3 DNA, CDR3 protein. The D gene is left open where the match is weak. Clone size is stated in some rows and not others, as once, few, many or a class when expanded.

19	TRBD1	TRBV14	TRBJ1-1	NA	TGTGCCAGCAGCCAAGATTCACTTTCGGGACAGGGAGGGGGAACTGAAGCTTTCTTT	CASSQDSLSGQGGGTEAFF
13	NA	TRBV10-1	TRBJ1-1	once	TGCGCCAGCAGCGGAACAAGGGGGACTGAAGCTTTCTTT	CASSGTRGTEAFF
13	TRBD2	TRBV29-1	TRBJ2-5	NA	TGCAGCGTTGAAAAAGGGACTAAGACGGCCCAGTACTTC	CSVEKGTKTAQYF
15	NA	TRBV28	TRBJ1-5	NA	TGTGCCAGCAGTATAAGAGGCAGGGCGCATCAGCCCCAGCATTTT	CASSIRGRAHQPQHF
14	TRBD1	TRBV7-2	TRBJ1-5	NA	TGTGCCAGCAGCTTATCCAGGGGGAGTCAGCCCCAGCATTTT	CASSLSRGSQPQHF
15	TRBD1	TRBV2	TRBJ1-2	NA	TGTGCCAGCAGCGCTGACAGGGGAGCTTTAGATGGCTACACCTTC	CASSADRGALDGYTF
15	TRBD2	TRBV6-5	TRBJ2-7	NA	TGTGCCAGCAGTACCAGCGGGGGCCTTACCTACGAGCAGTACTTC	CASSTSGGLTYEQYF
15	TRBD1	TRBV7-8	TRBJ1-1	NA	TGTGCCAGCAGCTTACCCGGGACAGCGAACACTGAAGCTTTCTTT	CASSLPGTANTEAFF
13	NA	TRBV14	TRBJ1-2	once	TGTGCCAGCAGCCAACAATCCCGTTCCGGGTACACCTTC	CASSQQSRSGYTF
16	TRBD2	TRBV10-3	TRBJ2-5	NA	TGTGCCATCAGTGAGGAACTAGCGGGGGGGCGTCAGACCCAGTACTTC	CAISEELAGGRQTQYF
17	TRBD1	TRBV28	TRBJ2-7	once	TGTGCCAGCAGTTTAAATTATAGAGGGACAGGGGGCTCAGAGCAGTACTTC	CASSLNYRGTGGSEQYF
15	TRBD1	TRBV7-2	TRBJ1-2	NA	TGTGCCAGCAGCTTATCGGACAGGGCTAACTATGGCTACACCTTC	CASSLSDRANYGYTF
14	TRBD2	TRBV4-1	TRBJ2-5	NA	TGCGCCAGCAGCCAGTTAGCGGGGGTAGAGACCCAGTACTTC	CASSQLAGVETQYF
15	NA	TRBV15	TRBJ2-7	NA	TGTGCCACCAGCAGAGATGAGACTCTTTCCTACGAGCAGTACTTC	CATSRDETLSYEQYF
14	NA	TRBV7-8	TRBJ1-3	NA	TGTGCCAGCAGCTTCAGGGGAGCTGGAAACACCATATATTTT	CASSFRGAGNTIYF
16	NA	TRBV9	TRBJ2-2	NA	TGTGCCAGCAGCGTAGGAGGTACTAGCAACACCGGGGAGCTGTTTTTT	CASSVGGTSNTGELFF
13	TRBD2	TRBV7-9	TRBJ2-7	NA	TGTGCCAGCAGCCACGGCGGGGGTTACGAGCAGTACTTC	CASSHGGGYEQYF
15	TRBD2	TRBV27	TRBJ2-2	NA	TGTGCCAGCAGACTCTTAGCGGGAGAGGCCGGGGAGCTGTTTTTT	CASRLLAGEAGELFF
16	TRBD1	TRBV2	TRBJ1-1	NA	TGTGCCAGCAGTGAAGCAACAGGGGAAATGAACACTGAAGCTTTCTTT	CASSEATGEMNTEAFF
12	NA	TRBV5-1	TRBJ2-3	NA	TGCGCCAGCAGCTTGGAGAGTGATACGCAGTATTTT	CASSLESDTQYF
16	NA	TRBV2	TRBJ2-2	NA	TGTGCCAGCAGTGTTGGAGGACTTATGAACACCGGGGAGCTGTTTTTT	CASSVGGLMNTGELFF
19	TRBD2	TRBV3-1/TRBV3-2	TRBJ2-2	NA	TGTGCCAGCAGCCAAGGCCTTTCCTGGGTAGCGGGAGGCCCCGGGGAGCTGTTTTTT	CASSQGLSWVAGGPGELFF
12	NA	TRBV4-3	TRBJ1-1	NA	TGCGCCAGCAGCCCCGTCTACGGTGAAGCTTTCTTT	CASSPVYGEAFF
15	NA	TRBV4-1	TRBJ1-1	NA	TGCGCCAGCAGCCAAGACTTCCCACAGCGGACTGAAGCTTTCTTT	CASSQDFPQRTEAFF
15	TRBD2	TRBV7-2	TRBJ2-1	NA	TGTGCCAGCAGCATCAGTAGCGGGAGTTACAATGAGCAGTTCTTC	CASSISSGSYNEQFF
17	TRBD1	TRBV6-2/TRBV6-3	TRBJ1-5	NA	TGTGCCAGCAGTCGGGACAGGGGGCAAATTCGGACTCAGCCCCAGCATTTT	CASSRDRGQIRTQPQHF
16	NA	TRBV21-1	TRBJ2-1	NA	TGTGCCAGCAGCAAAATAGACAGGTTGAGACACAATGAGCAGTTCTTC	CASSKIDRLRHNEQFF
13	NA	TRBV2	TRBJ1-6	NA	TGTGCCAGCATTCCAGGGATCGGGTCACCCCTCCACTTT	CASIPGIGSPLHF
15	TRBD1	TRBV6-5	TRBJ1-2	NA	TGTGCCAGCAGTTACTCGTCAGGGACAGGGGATGGCTACACCTTC	CASSYSSGTGDGYTF
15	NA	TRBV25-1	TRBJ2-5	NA	TGTGCCAGCAGCATCGACAGTCGCCGTTTAGAGACCCAGTACTTC	CASSIDSRRLETQYF
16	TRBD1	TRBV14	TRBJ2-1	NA	TGTGCCAGCAGCCAGGGCCCGGGACAGGGGAGGCATGAGCAGTTCTTC	CASSQGPGQGRHEQFF
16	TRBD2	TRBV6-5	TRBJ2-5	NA	TGTGCCAGCAGTTTATGGGGGGAGGGCCTGGGGGAGACCCAGTACTTC	CASSLWGEGLGETQYF
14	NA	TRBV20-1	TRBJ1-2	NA	TGCAGTGCTAGTTGGACCGGGAGTAACTATGGCTACACCTTC	CSASWTGSNYGYTF
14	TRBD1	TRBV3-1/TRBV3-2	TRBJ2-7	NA	TGTGCCAGCAGCCCCTGGGACAGGGACGCCGAGCAGTACTTC	CASSPWDRDAEQYF